This T cell receptor beta chain was observed in a study of cytomegalovirus exposure and HLA in healthy donors. This PCR relied on a set of 60 Vbeta primers and 13 Jbeta primers. The assay was immunoSEQ multiplex PCR, and TCRdb's table has in-frame clones only and misses some. Of 150,000 to 190,000 clones in the sample, roughly 81% were seen once. Sequencing used PBMCs. This receptor was identified in a woman aged 18 to 35 in good health and CMV-seronegative.

For the CDR3, the DNA is TGTGCCAGCAGCGGGGGGGACGAACTGGCCAACGTCCTGACTTTC. It encodes CASSGGDELANVLTF. The gene calls are TRBV5-6 and TRBJ2-6; 7 bases are shared with TRBD2. Germline V gene data show CDR1 as SGHDT and CDR2 as YYEEEE. After removal of 4 bases from V and 6 bases from J, the junction contained 7 bases not matched to a gene. The CDR3 is 15 amino acids.